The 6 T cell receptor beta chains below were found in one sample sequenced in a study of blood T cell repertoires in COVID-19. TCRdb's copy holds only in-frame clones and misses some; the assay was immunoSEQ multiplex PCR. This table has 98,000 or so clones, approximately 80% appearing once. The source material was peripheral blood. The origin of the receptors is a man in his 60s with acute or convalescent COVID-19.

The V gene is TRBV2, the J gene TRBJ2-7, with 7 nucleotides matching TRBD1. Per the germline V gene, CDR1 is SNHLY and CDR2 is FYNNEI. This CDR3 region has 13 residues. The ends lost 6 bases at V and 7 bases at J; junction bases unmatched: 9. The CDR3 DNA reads TGTGCCAGCAGCAGGGGGACCGTACGGGAGCAGTACTTC. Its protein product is CASSRGTVREQYF.

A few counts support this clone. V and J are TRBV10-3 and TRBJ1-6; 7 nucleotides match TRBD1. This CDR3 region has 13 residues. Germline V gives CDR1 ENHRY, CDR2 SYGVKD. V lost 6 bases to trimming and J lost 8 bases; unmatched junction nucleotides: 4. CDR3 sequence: CAIRNDRDSPLHF. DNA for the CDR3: TGTGCCATCAGAAACGACAGGGATTCACCCCTCCACTTT.

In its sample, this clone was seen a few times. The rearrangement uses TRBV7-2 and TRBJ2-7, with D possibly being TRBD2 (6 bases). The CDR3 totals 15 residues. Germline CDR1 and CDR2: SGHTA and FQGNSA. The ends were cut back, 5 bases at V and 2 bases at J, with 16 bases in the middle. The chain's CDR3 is CASSLSERVTYEQYF. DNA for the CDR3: TGTGCCAGCAGCCTTTCGGAGCGGGTTACCTACGAGCAGTACTTC.

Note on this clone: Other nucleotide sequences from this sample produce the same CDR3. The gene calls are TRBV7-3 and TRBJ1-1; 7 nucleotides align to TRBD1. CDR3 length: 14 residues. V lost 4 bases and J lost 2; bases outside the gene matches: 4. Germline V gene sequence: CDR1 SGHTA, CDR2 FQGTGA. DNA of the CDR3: TGTGCCAGCAGCTCCCAGGGGGGAAACACTGAAGCTTTCTTT. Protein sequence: CASSSQGGNTEAFF.

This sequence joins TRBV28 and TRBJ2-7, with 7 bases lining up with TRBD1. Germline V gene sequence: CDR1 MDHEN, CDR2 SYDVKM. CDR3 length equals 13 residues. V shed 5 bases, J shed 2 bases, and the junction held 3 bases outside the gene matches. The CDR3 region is CASSPGQTYEQYF. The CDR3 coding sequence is TGTGCCAGCAGTCCGGGACAGACCTACGAGCAGTACTTC.

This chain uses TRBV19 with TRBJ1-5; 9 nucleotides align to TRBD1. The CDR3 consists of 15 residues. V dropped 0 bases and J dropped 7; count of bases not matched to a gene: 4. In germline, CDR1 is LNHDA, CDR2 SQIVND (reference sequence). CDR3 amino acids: CASSIEGQGGQPQHF. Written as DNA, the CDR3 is TGTGCCAGTAGTATAGAGGGACAGGGCGGGCAGCCCCAGCATTTT.